Here is one TCR beta chain with its context. Its specificity is unknown. In the authors' methods: Out-of-frame sequences were removed, leaving about 2.2 million distinct TCRbeta sequences. Assay used: immunoSEQ multiplex PCR; TCRdb lists only in-frame clones, some missing. V, J and clone size were drawn from that table, and D and trimming were deduced from the DNA. The sample holds about 75,000 clones; around four fifths are singletons and the top ten take 2.5% to 3%. Single viable CD3+CD4+CD8-CD45RO+ cells were sorted as the memory CD4+ T cells. J lost 8 bases, V lost 0 bases, and 9 bases had no gene match. In germline, CDR1 is SGHRS, CDR2 YFSETQ. CDR3 length equals 16 residues. The sample comes from a study of memory CD4+ T cells and cytomegalovirus serostatus. Study conclusions and caveats: Each of some 67 CMV-associated TCRbeta sequences occurred in one to five individuals.

This receptor was taken from an adult in good health and CMV-seropositive. This chain connects TRBV5-1 to TRBJ1-4; TRBD1 matches 8 bases. The sequenced sample consisted of memory CD4+ T cells from blood. CDR3: CASSLGVDRGREKLFF. CDR3 DNA sequence: TGCGCCAGCAGCTTGGGGGTAGACAGGGGACGCGAAAAACTGTTTTTT.